These 9 T cell receptor beta chains share one sample of origin, sequenced in a study of blood T cell repertoires in COVID-19. TCRdb's table, derived via immunoSEQ multiplex PCR, lists solely in-frame clones and lacks some. Here the sample spans 69,000 or so clones, about four fifths being singletons. The sequenced sample consisted of peripheral blood. Receptors were obtained from a woman aged 80 or over with acute or convalescent COVID-19.

The chain uses TRBV19 and TRBJ1-6; 7 bases fit TRBD1. The CDR3 has 15 residues. The junction had 8 bases not matched to a gene; V was cut back by 5 bases and J by 7 bases. Germline V gene data show CDR1 as LNHDA and CDR2 as SQIVND (reference sequence). The CDR3 DNA sequence: TGTGCCAGTAGTCTCAACAGGGGCGGAAATTCACCCCTCCACTTT. It specifies CASSLNRGGNSPLHF. Supplemented by reference TRBV19 and TRBJ1-6, the full variable domain reads DGGITQSPKYLFRKEGQNVTLSCEQNLNHDAMYWYRQDPGQGLRLIYYSQIVNDFQKGDIAEGYSVSREKKESFPLTVTSAQKNPTAFYLCASSLNRGGNSPLHFGNGTRLTVT.

As regards this clone: The same CDR3 is also encoded by other DNA sequences in this sample. This chain connects TRBV5-4 to TRBJ2-7; TRBD2 aligns across 7 bases. V trimming: 0 bases; J trimming: 3 bases; junction bases outside the gene matches: 3. This CDR3 is built from 14 residues. Germline-derived CDR1 and CDR2 are SGHNT and YYREEE (reference sequence). The CDR3 DNA follows: TGTGCCAGCAGCTTGGGGGGAGGGATCTACGAGCAGTACTTC. This gives the protein CASSLGGGIYEQYF.

The chain couples TRBV10-2 to TRBJ1-1; no reliable D call. The V gene lost 7 bases and the J gene lost 0 bases, with 6 bases spanning the gap. The CDR3 is 12 amino acids. Per the germline V gene, CDR1 is WSHSY and CDR2 is SAAADI. The CDR3 sequence is CASTTVNTEAFF. As DNA, the CDR3 is TGCGCCAGCACTACAGTGAACACTGAAGCTTTCTTT.

This clone was seen more than once but under ten times. V and J are TRBV10-1 and TRBJ1-6; tentative D call: TRBD1 (6 bases). The ends were cut back, 3 bases at V and 10 bases at J, with 16 bases in the middle. Germline V gives CDR1 WNHNN, CDR2 SYGVQD (reference sequence). This CDR3 is 15 amino acids long. Written as DNA, the CDR3 is TGCGCCAGCAGTGACCATGGACAGCCCGGGTCACCCCTCCACTTT. Encoded protein: CASSDHGQPGSPLHF.

The chain links TRBV2 to TRBJ2-3; TRBD2 agrees at 7 bases. Germline V lookup: CDR1 SNHLY, CDR2 FYNNEI. This CDR3 comprises 13 residues. Unmatched junction bases numbered 0, after V lost 6 bases and J lost 0 bases. The chain's CDR3 is CASRGGSTDTQYF. Written as DNA, the CDR3 is TGTGCCAGCAGGGGGGGGAGCACAGATACGCAGTATTTT.

This clone has a handful of counts. The CDR3 here is CASSQSRQGWSYEQYF. CDR3 in DNA: TGCGCCAGCAGCCAGTCTCGACAGGGTTGGTCCTACGAGCAGTACTTC. This chain links TRBV10-2 with TRBJ2-7, with TRBD1 identical over 7 bases. With V trimmed by 6 bases and J by 1 base, 12 bases remained unmatched. CDR1 is WSHSY, CDR2 SAAADI, per germline. The CDR3 covers 16 residues.

This clone has only a few counts. The chain couples TRBV6-2 or TRBV6-3 to TRBJ1-2; TRBD1 is a possible D gene (5 bases). Trimming took 6 bases from V and 4 from J, leaving 12 bases between them. The CDR3 is 13 amino acids. CDR1 MNHEY and CDR2 SVGEGT come from the germline V gene. For the CDR3, the DNA is TGTGCCAGCAGCACTACAGGTCCCTATGGCTACACCTTC. Its protein is CASSTTGPYGYTF.

This chain links TRBV15 with TRBJ1-1, with TRBD1 matching 11 bases. Germline loops: CDR1 LNHNV, CDR2 YYDKDF (reference sequence). With 0 bases clipped from V and 9 bases from J, the junction kept 3 bases outside the gene matches. This CDR3 comprises 14 residues. In nucleotides, the CDR3 is TGTGCCACCAGCAGAGAAGGACAGGGGGCTAAAGCTTTCTTT. Its protein is CATSREGQGAKAFF.

The V and J genes are TRBV18 and TRBJ1-2, with TRBD1 identical over 11 bases. CDR1 is KGHSH, CDR2 LQKENI, per germline. V lost 6 bases to trimming and J lost 6 bases; unmatched junction nucleotides: 0. The CDR3 runs 12 residues. CDR3 loop: CASSGQGDGYTF. For the CDR3, the DNA is TGTGCCAGCTCGGGACAGGGGGATGGCTACACCTTC.